The 32 T cell receptor beta chains presented below share a single source sample, sequenced in a study of shared T cell receptors in the human thymus (dated by TCRdb to the early 2020s). Libraries came from the immunoSEQ multiplex PCR assay. TCRdb took over this immuneACCESS table, retaining in-frame rearrangements with V and J assigned. Such tables are incomplete; in checked studies, under half of the missing clones stem from an unresolved V gene, and the remainder is unexplained. The sample table shows hundreds of thousands of clones, and around 87% are seen once. The ten largest account for about 0.0094% of the sample. These data were likewise used in another study, on human thymus T cells.

Specimen: thymocytes. The receptors derive from a boy under three years old with a congenital heart defect. Donor details come from another sample of the same person, matched by shared clones.

The table lists this clone with a count of one. The V gene is TRBV28, the J gene TRBJ2-3; D gene unclear. The germline gives CDR1 MDHEN, CDR2 SYDVKM. The CDR3 length is 13 residues. The germline V and J ends were trimmed by 4 bases and 4 bases, with 9 bases remaining between them. The chain's CDR3 is CASSSRSSDTQYF. The DNA for the CDR3 is TGTGCCAGCAGTTCCCGGAGTTCAGATACGCAGTATTTT. Supplemented by reference TRBV28 and TRBJ2-3, the full variable domain reads DVKVTQSSRYLVKRTGEKVFLECVQDMDHENMFWYRQDPGLGLRLIYFSYDVKMKEKGDIPEGYSVSREKKERFSLILESASTNQTSMYLCASSSRSSDTQYFGPGTRLTVL.

The CDR3 loop is CASSLSRGPSTEAFF. The CDR3 region has the DNA TGTGCCAGCAGTTTATCGCGGGGCCCGAGCACTGAAGCTTTCTTT. This sequence joins TRBV27 and TRBJ1-1; TRBD1 might be the D (5 bases). V was clipped by 0 bases and J by 4 bases, with 12 bases between them. Germline V lookup: CDR1 MNHEY, CDR2 SMNVEV (reference sequence). CDR3 length: 15 amino acids.

This sequence joins TRBV27 and TRBJ2-7; 8 bases agree with TRBD1. The CDR3 totals 15 residues. The J segment lost 0 bases and the V segment lost 5 bases, leaving 6 bases of the junction unmatched. From germline, CDR1 is MNHEY and CDR2 SMNVEV (reference sequence). The CDR3 nucleotides are TGTGCCAGCAGTACGGCCGGGACAGGCTCCTACGAGCAGTACTTC. This sequence encodes CASSTAGTGSYEQYF.

The chain links TRBV6-1 to TRBJ1-6, with D tentatively TRBD1 (6 bases). The CDR3 runs to 14 residues. V lost 8 bases, J lost 5 bases, and 13 bases lay in between. Germline V lookup: CDR1 MNHNS, CDR2 SASEGT. The CDR3 region is CASLAGQNNSPLHF. In nucleotides, the CDR3 is TGTGCCAGCTTAGCCGGACAGAATAATTCACCCCTCCACTTT.

The chain links TRBV14 to TRBJ1-2, with a weak D call TRBD1 (6 bases). Germline V gene sequence: CDR1 SGHDN, CDR2 FVKESK. The CDR3 totals 15 residues. V was pared by 4 bases and J by 0 bases, with 12 bases between. The CDR3 reads CASSPGDKTNYGYTF. In nucleotides, the CDR3 is TGTGCCAGCAGCCCTGGGGACAAAACTAACTATGGCTACACCTTC.

This chain links TRBV7-3 with TRBJ2-2; the match to TRBD1 covers 10 bases. This CDR3 spans 17 amino acids. The V gene end was trimmed by 2 bases and the J gene end by 1 base; junction bases not matched to a gene: 4. In germline, CDR1 is SGHTA, CDR2 FQGTGA. CDR3 bases: TGTGCCAGCAGCTTACCGGGACAGGGGAAGAACACCGGGGAGCTGTTTTTT. This encodes CASSLPGQGKNTGELFF.

This chain joins TRBV30 and TRBJ2-7; maybe TRBD1 (5 bases). Germline V lookup: CDR1 GTSNPN, CDR2 SVGIG (reference sequence). With 2 bases removed from V and 0 bases from J, the gap between germline ends came to 14 bases. This CDR3 region has 15 residues. The CDR3 loop reads CAWSPSVRVSYEQYF. CDR3 bases: TGTGCCTGGAGTCCATCGGTCAGGGTCTCCTACGAGCAGTACTTC. Full variable domain (rest looked up from reference TRBV30 and TRBJ2-7): SQTIHQWPATLVQPVGSPLSLECTVEGTSNPNLYWYRQAAGRGLQLLFYSVGIGQISSEVPQNLSASRPQDRQFILSSKKLLLSDSGFYLCAWSPSVRVSYEQYFGPGTRLTVT.

J is TRBJ1-4 and V is TRBV7-9, with 10 bases lining up with TRBD1. The junction had 7 bases not matched to a gene; V was cut back by 4 bases and J by 5 bases. The germline CDR1 and CDR2 sequences are SEHNR and FQNEAQ (reference sequence). The CDR3 is made up of 16 amino acids. The CDR3 protein is CASSSTPGQGNEKLFF. In nucleotides, the CDR3 is TGTGCCAGCAGCTCAACCCCGGGACAGGGGAATGAAAAACTGTTTTTT.

The V gene is TRBV28, the J gene TRBJ1-1, with TRBD1 matching 10 bases. Trimming at V came to 7 bases and at J to 7 bases, leaving 18 bases not matched to a gene. The germline CDR1 and CDR2 sequences are MDHEN and SYDVKM. The CDR3 has 17 amino acids. The CDR3 coding sequence is TGTGCCAGCACCTCCCCTGGACAGGGGGAAAGAATTATTGAAGCTTTCTTT. Protein sequence: CASTSPGQGERIIEAFF.

The chain links TRBV5-4 to TRBJ2-3; 11 bases match TRBD2. J gave up 2 bases and V 0 bases, and 2 bases lay outside the gene matches. Germline assignment: CDR1 SGHNT and CDR2 YYREEE (reference sequence). The CDR3 is 16 amino acids. CDR3 DNA sequence: TGTGCCAGCAGCTTGGAACTAGCGGGGGACACAGATACGCAGTATTTT. Its translation: CASSLELAGDTDTQYF.

The chain uses TRBV11-2 and TRBJ2-7; D is undetermined. Trimming pared 2 bases from V and 6 bases from J, leaving 5 bases between. This CDR3 spans 11 amino acids. Germline values: CDR1 SGHAT, CDR2 FQNNGV. CDR3 coding DNA: TGTGCCAGCAGCTTACGGTGCGAGCAGTACTTC. Amino acid sequence: CASSLRCEQYF. Filled out from reference TRBV11-2 and TRBJ2-7, the complete variable domain reads EAGVAQSPRYKIIEKRQSVAFWCNPISGHATLYWYQQILGQGPKLLIQFQNNGVVDDSQLPKDRFSAERLKGVDSTLKIQPAKLEDSAVYLCASSLRCEQYFGPGTRLTVT.

The chain carries TRBV15 and TRBJ2-1; a weak D match, TRBD2 (6 bases). The V end lost 0 bases, the J end lost 7 bases, and 22 bases lay between the germline ends. The CDR3 sequence is 18 residues long. Germline V lookup: CDR1 LNHNV, CDR2 YYDKDF (reference sequence). The CDR3 DNA reads as TGTGCCACCAGCAGAGATCGGGCAAGGCGGGGCCGCTCGAATGAGCAGTTCTTC. Translating it yields CATSRDRARRGRSNEQFF.

V gene TRBV11-3 combines with J gene TRBJ2-6, with a tentative D call TRBD1 (5 bases). Trimming left V 2 bases short and J 0 bases short, with 20 bases between. CDR3 size: 20 residues. Germline values: CDR1 SGHNT, CDR2 YENEEA. The CDR3 region is CASSLLAGPEPISGANVLTF. CDR3 nucleotides: TGTGCCAGCAGCTTACTGGCAGGGCCCGAGCCCATCTCTGGGGCCAACGTCCTGACTTTC.

V is TRBV6-1 and J is TRBJ1-5; D unclear. This CDR3 is built from 14 residues. V gave up 1 base and J gave up 5 bases, with 9 bases separating them. Germline CDR1 and CDR2: MNHNS and SASEGT. CDR3: CASSEGAADQPQHF. CDR3 sequence (DNA): TGTGCCAGCAGTGAAGGTGCGGCAGATCAGCCCCAGCATTTT.

This sequence joins TRBV6-1 and TRBJ1-3; perhaps TRBD1 as D (6 bases). CDR3 length: 17 residues. Germline CDR1 MNHNS, CDR2 SASEGT. V shed 4 bases and J shed 2 bases, with 18 bases lying between them. The CDR3 spells CASSGSGTNEAGNTIYF. The CDR3, as DNA: TGTGCCAGCAGTGGGAGTGGGACAAACGAGGCTGGAAACACCATATATTTT.

This clone has only one observation. Relative to the germline gene, one junction end is altered; a read error may explain this. The sample has other DNA sequences that encode this CDR3 too. The chain has TRBV5-4 and TRBJ2-3, with 7 bases matching TRBD2. The CDR3 has 17 residues. Germline loops: CDR1 SGHNT, CDR2 YYREEE (reference sequence). CDR3 bases: TGTGCCAGCACTGCTTGGGCTAGCGGCCTAGAAACAGATACACAGTATTTT. Its protein product is CASTAWASGLETDTQYF.

This rearrangement joins TRBV2 to TRBJ1-1; the D gene is possibly TRBD1 (5 bases). Germline V gives CDR1 SNHLY, CDR2 FYNNEI. The CDR3 totals 14 residues. Trimming removed 8 bases from V and 3 bases from J, with 16 bases in between. In DNA form, the CDR3 reads TGTGCCAGCCGCCCTCCCAGGGATGACACTGAAGCTTTCTTT. This sequence encodes CASRPPRDDTEAFF.

This rearrangement joins TRBV10-3 to TRBJ2-7; 7 positions match TRBD2. The CDR3 spans 15 residues. The germline V gene encodes CDR1 ENHRY and CDR2 SYGVKD. V shed 4 bases, J shed 3 bases, and the junction held 9 bases outside the gene matches. The CDR3 is CAISGEGRRLYEQYF. As DNA, the CDR3 is TGTGCCATCAGTGGGGAGGGCAGGAGACTCTACGAGCAGTACTTC.

The CDR3 spells CASSLAQAFGGVTDTQYF. DNA for the CDR3: TGTGCCAGCAGCTTAGCCCAAGCTTTCGGGGGGGTGACAGATACGCAGTATTTT. The rearrangement joins TRBV11-2 to TRBJ2-3, with TRBD2 matching over 8 bases. CDR1 is SGHAT, CDR2 FQNNGV, per germline. This CDR3 has 18 amino acids. V dropped 1 base and J dropped 3; count of bases not matched to a gene: 12.

This chain uses TRBV7-9 with TRBJ1-6; no clear D gene. The CDR3 sequence is 19 residues long. V lost 4 bases, J lost 0 bases, and 19 bases lay in between. CDR1 and CDR2 from the germline V gene are SEHNR and FQNEAQ (reference sequence). The CDR3 sequence is CASSSAYFRNHSYNSPLHF. The CDR3 DNA follows: TGTGCCAGCAGCTCAGCTTACTTCAGGAATCACTCCTATAATTCACCCCTCCACTTT.

The chain carries TRBV18 and TRBJ2-1; D possibly corresponds to TRBD2 (6 bases). With 2 bases removed from V and 8 bases from J, the gap between germline ends came to 25 bases. Germline values: CDR1 KGHSH, CDR2 LQKENI. The CDR3 covers 18 residues. DNA for the CDR3: TGTGCCAGCTCACCATCGATACCGGAGCCGAATAGCGGATATGAGCAGTTCTTC. It yields the protein CASSPSIPEPNSGYEQFF.

The chain links TRBV7-4 to TRBJ1-1; D uncertain. From germline, CDR1 is SGHVT and CDR2 SQSDAQ. Deletions cut 5 bases from V and 0 bases from J, with 13 bases between. The CDR3 extends over 15 amino acids. CDR3 loop: CASSPEGLMNTEAFF. CDR3 bases: TGTGCCAGCAGCCCAGAGGGCCTCATGAACACTGAAGCTTTCTTT.

The V and J genes are TRBV5-4 and TRBJ2-2; 12 bases agree with TRBD2. J was trimmed by 3 bases and V by 4 bases; bases with no gene match: 7. Germline V gene data show CDR1 as SGHNT and CDR2 as YYREEE (reference sequence). The CDR3 has 17 residues. The CDR3 here is CASSGLAGGPYTGELFF. The CDR3 region has the DNA TGTGCCAGCAGCGGGCTAGCGGGAGGGCCTTACACCGGGGAGCTGTTTTTT.

The table lists this clone with a count of one. This sequence joins TRBV7-9 and TRBJ1-1; D gene unclear. This CDR3 is 13 amino acids long. From germline, CDR1 is SEHNR and CDR2 FQNEAQ (reference sequence). The V end was cut by 3 bases, the J end by 0 bases, with 5 bases between. The CDR3 spells CASSFAVNTEAFF. CDR3 coding DNA: TGTGCCAGCAGCTTCGCAGTGAACACTGAAGCTTTCTTT.

This sequence joins TRBV30 and TRBJ1-2; 10 bases are a match to TRBD1. CDR3 size: 14 residues. CDR1 is GTSNPN, CDR2 SVGIG, per germline (reference sequence). V was clipped by 5 bases and J by 4 bases; unmatched bases: 7. In nucleotides, the CDR3 is TGTGCCTGGGAGGAGGGACAGGGGACCTATGGCTACACCTTC. Its protein product is CAWEEGQGTYGYTF. Full variable domain (rest looked up from reference TRBV30 and TRBJ1-2): SQTIHQWPATLVQPVGSPLSLECTVEGTSNPNLYWYRQAAGRGLQLLFYSVGIGQISSEVPQNLSASRPQDRQFILSSKKLLLSDSGFYLCAWEEGQGTYGYTFGSGTRLTVV.

The chain uses TRBV14 and TRBJ1-6, with D perhaps TRBD1 (5 bases). This CDR3 is built from 15 residues. Germline V gene data show CDR1 as SGHDN and CDR2 as FVKESK. Trimming removed 1 base at V and 6 bases at J, with 10 bases between. DNA for the CDR3: TGTGCCAGCAGCCAAGGCGGGGGAAGTAATTCACCCCTCCACTTT. Residues: CASSQGGGSNSPLHF. Complete variable domain (other parts from reference TRBV14 and TRBJ1-6): EAGVTQFPSHSVIEKGQTVTLRCDPISGHDNLYWYRRVMGKEIKFLLHFVKESKQDESGMPNNRFLAERTGGTYSTLKVQPAELEDSGVYFCASSQGGGSNSPLHFGNGTRLTVT.

This sequence joins TRBV5-4 and TRBJ2-3; tentatively, D is TRBD1 (5 bases). The CDR3 is 16 residues long. Trimming pared 1 base from V and 3 bases from J, leaving 15 bases between. The germline V gene has CDR1 SGHNT and CDR2 YYREEE (reference sequence). The DNA for the CDR3 is TGTGCCAGCAGCTTGCAGCTGCGGCAGGGTACAGATACGCAGTATTTT. It specifies CASSLQLRQGTDTQYF. Full variable domain (remainder filled in from reference TRBV5-4 and TRBJ2-3): ETGVTQSPTHLIKTRGQQVTLRCSSQSGHNTVSWYQQALGQGPQFIFQYYREEENGRGNFPPRFSGLQFPNYSSELNVNALELDDSALYLCASSLQLRQGTDTQYFGPGTRLTVL.

This chain joins TRBV4-3 and TRBJ2-1; TRBD1 matches at 7 bases. There are 16 residues in the CDR3. CDR1 and CDR2 (germline): LGHNA, YSLEER. V dropped 4 bases and J dropped 8; count of bases not matched to a gene: 14. The CDR3 DNA sequence: TGCGCCAGCAGCCGAAGGGGGACAGCCCTCTTGTATGAGCAGTTCTTC. It is translated as CASSRRGTALLYEQFF.

This chain joins TRBV4-1 and TRBJ2-1, with a weak D call TRBD1 (6 bases). The CDR3 length is 15 residues. V lost 6 bases and J lost 2, with 14 bases in between. The germline V gene has CDR1 MGHRA and CDR2 YSYEKL. CDR3: CASSPNRATYNEQFF. In nucleotides, the CDR3 is TGCGCCAGCAGTCCTAACAGGGCTACCTACAATGAGCAGTTCTTC.

This clone was counted a few times. The chain couples TRBV19 to TRBJ1-5; D remains unclear. V lost 3 bases, J lost 5 bases, and 14 bases lay in between. The CDR3 is made up of 15 amino acids. CDR1 and CDR2 (germline): LNHDA, SQIVND (reference sequence). The CDR3 sequence: CASSILGPRYQPQHF. CDR3 nucleotides: TGTGCCAGTAGTATTCTTGGGCCCCGCTATCAGCCCCAGCATTTT.

This clone showed up just a few times. The chain joins TRBV5-6 to TRBJ2-7; D might be TRBD2 (6 bases). V was clipped by 2 bases and J by 0 bases, with 15 bases between them. Germline CDR1 is SGHDT and CDR2 is YYEEEE. This CDR3 comprises 16 residues. In DNA form, the CDR3 reads TGTGCCAGCAGCTTTGTGGGTGCGGGGATCTCCTACGAGCAGTACTTC. Translation: CASSFVGAGISYEQYF. Full variable domain (rest looked up from reference TRBV5-6 and TRBJ2-7): DAGVTQSPTHLIKTRGQQVTLRCSPKSGHDTVSWYQQALGQGPQFIFQYYEEEERQRGNFPDRFSGHQFPNYSSELNVNALLLGDSALYLCASSFVGAGISYEQYFGPGTRLTVT.

The CDR3 DNA follows: TGTGCCAGCAGGCCGACAGGGGTCACTGAAGCTTTCTTT. Translation gives CASRPTGVTEAFF. The V gene is TRBV5-4, the J gene TRBJ1-1; 8 nucleotides align to TRBD1. The V gene's germline CDR1 is SGHNT and CDR2 YYREEE (reference sequence). The length of the CDR3 is 13 residues. With 5 bases clipped from V and 4 bases from J, the junction kept 4 bases outside the gene matches.